The rows below give T cell receptor beta chains drawn from one sample of a study of blood T cell repertoires in COVID-19. Assay used: immunoSEQ multiplex PCR; TCRdb lists only in-frame clones, some missing. The sample contains approximately 400,000 clones, roughly four fifths of which appear only once. The source material was peripheral blood. The receptors were sampled from a human donor with acute or convalescent COVID-19. The donor label of this sample is uncertain. Both conserved end residues are part of each CDR3. Clone size is shown for a subset of rows, as once, few, many or a class of expanded clone.

>TRBV2|.|TRBJ1-2
CASSSQGSANYGYTF
>TRBV3-1/TRBV3-2|.|TRBJ2-3
CASSQGGGLHADTQYF
>TRBV7-2|.|TRBJ2-1
CASSLTLAGNEQFF
>TRBV5-1|.|TRBJ2-2
CASSLGYRGRITGELFF
>TRBV5-8|.|TRBJ2-2
CASSFSGAGELFF
>TRBV7-2|.|TRBJ1-2
CASSLISRTGLSYGYTF
>TRBV25-1|.|TRBJ2-1
CASSEGLAGEQFF
>TRBV2|.|TRBJ1-2
CASTRQGIGDGYTF
>TRBV30|few|TRBJ1-6
CAWTGLSHSPLHF
>TRBV7-2|.|TRBJ1-6
CASSFDMTPSPLHF
>TRBV28|.|TRBJ1-5
CASSWQGQPQHF
>TRBV7-9|.|TRBJ1-2
CASSLLWGQGAGYTF
>TRBV9|.|TRBJ2-7
CASSVGPGTTTYEQYF
>TRBV2|few|TRBJ1-1
CASSEEEGAGTEAFF
>TRBV28|.|TRBJ1-2
CASSFYLYGYTF
>TRBV24-1|.|TRBJ2-7
CATSGRDRVYEQYF
>TRBV12-3/TRBV12-4|.|TRBJ2-1
CASRTSGGNEQFF
>TRBV4-1|.|TRBJ2-7
CASSQDWAGHSYEQYF
>TRBV18|.|TRBJ2-7
CASSPPGTGGLYEQYF
>TRBV27|once|TRBJ1-5
CASSFGRGLQPQHF
>TRBV29-1|.|TRBJ1-1
CSVPGGTGGTEAFF
>TRBV9|.|TRBJ2-2
CASSTGLPGTGELFF
>TRBV19|.|TRBJ2-1
CASSIGQTSGRIYNEQFF
>TRBV15|.|TRBJ1-2
CATSRDRARGGYTF
>TRBV7-9|.|TRBJ1-6
CASSLRAGSYNSPLHF
>TRBV19|.|TRBJ1-2
CASSTPRAGAYGYTF
>TRBV28|.|TRBJ2-1
CASSPRGRGAYNEQFF
>TRBV5-5|.|TRBJ1-2
CASSLIPGDLTGYTF
>TRBV6-1|.|TRBJ1-6
CASSDDGGLSLHF
>TRBV19|.|TRBJ2-1
CASSPWGGTSGVDEQFF
>TRBV2|.|TRBJ2-5
CASSWGQKETQYF
>TRBV7-6|.|TRBJ2-5
CASSAGETQYF
>TRBV28|.|TRBJ1-2
CASSLLIANYGYTF